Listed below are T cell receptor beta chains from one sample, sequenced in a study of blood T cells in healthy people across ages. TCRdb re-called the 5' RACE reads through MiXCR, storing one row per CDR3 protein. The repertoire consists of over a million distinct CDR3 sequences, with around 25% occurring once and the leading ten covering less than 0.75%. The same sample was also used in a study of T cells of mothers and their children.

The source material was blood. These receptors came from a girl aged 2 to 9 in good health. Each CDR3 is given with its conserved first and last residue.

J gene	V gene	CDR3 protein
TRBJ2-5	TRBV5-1	CASSLGLLGQETQYF
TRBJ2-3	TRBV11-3	CATSKGTTDTQYF
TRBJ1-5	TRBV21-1	CASSKGRSVRDRTQPQHF
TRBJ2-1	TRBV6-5	CASSYLSGLYNEQFF
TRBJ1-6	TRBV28	CASSSYPNSPLHF
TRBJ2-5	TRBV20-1	CSASRQQETQYF
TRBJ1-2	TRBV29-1	CSVEERGIDYGYTF
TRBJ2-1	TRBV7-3	CASSSGLAGGSYNEQFF
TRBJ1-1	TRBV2	CASSTGASNTEAFF
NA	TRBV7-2	CASSLWLRVEQYF
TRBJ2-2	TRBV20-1	CSAREVGGNTGELFF
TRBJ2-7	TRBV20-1	CSAMDLRREVNEQYF
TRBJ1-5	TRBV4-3	CASSQDVQTNQPQHF
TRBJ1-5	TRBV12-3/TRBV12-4	CASSFADGNQPQHF
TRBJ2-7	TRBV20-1	CSFGVGEQYF
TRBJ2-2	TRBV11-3	CASSLGAATGELFF
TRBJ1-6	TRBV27	CASSLMGGSGSPLHF
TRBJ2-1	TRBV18	CASSPRRYEQFF
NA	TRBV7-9	CASSNIANEQFF
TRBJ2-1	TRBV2	CATRMGQSNEQFF
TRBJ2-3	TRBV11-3	CASSLDGGNTDTQYF
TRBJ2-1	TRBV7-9	CASTQGRTYNEQFF
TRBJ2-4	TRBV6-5	CASIFAGRNIQYF
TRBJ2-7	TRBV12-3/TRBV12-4	CASRLGLAGEQYF
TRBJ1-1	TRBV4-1	CASSHPTGSNTEAFF
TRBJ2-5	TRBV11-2	CASRTSGTGSKTQYF
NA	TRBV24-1	CATSVGGTPQHDEQFF
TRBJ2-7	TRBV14	CASSQTWAGRSYEQYF
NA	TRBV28	CASSGPDGTYEQYF
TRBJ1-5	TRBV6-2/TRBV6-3	CASRVWGNQPQHF
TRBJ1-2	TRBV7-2	CASSLVDRNYGYTF
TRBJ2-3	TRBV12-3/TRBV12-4	CASRKTGTQYF
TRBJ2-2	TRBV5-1	CASSWSAPDTGELFF
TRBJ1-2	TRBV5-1	CASSWRGSGLGYTF
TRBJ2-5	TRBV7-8	CASSLGGSRQETQYF
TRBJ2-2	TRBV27	CASSFENQRNTGELFF
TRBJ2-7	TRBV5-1	CASSDLGIPSYEQYF
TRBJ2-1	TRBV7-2	CASTTSGRYNEQFF
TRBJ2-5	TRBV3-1	CASSQDDLEAGETQYF
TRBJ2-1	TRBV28	CASSTLPAGKGRNEQFF
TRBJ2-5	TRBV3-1	CASSRGDWQGETQYF
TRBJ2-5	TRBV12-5	CASGNQETQYF
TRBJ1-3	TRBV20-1	CSAGRPVGSGNTIYF
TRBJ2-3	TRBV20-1	CSASGTRSVITDTQYF
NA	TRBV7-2	CASSLGAGRKGYEQYF
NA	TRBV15	CATSRSHPEQFF
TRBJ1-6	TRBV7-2	CASSLQRTNSPLHF
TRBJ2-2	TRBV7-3	CASSSVRETGELFF
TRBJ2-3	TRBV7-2	CASRLDLDTQYF
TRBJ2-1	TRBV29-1	CSAGRLAGVWNEQFF
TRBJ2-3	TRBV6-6	CASGPQQTPDTQYF
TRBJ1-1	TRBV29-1	CSVEDRRGTEAFF
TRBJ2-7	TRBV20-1	CSARESGNYEQYF
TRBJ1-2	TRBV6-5	CASSYSSDSLYGYTF
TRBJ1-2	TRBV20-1	CSATGTGYGYTF
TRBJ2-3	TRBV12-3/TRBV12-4	CASIIRDTQYF
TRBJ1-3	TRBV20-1	CSASMGSGNTIYF
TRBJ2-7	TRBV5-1	CASSRMMEYEQYF
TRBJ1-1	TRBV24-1	CATSDNDRGARRAFF
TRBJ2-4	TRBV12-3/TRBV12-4	CASRGTGENIQYF